This T cell receptor beta chain came from a study of blood T cell repertoires in COVID-19. In the study overall: PBMCs, B-cell-depleted T cells, or T cells were the source of the cDNA or gDNA that made up the material.

J gave up 10 bases and V 4 bases, and 4 bases lay outside the gene matches. This CDR3 contains 14 residues. Germline V CDR1 and CDR2: SGHNT, YYREEE (reference sequence). The repertoire was sequenced with immunoSEQ multiplex PCR; TCRdb's copy has only in-frame clones and lacks some. Here the sample spans 200,000 to 250,000 clones, about 88% being singletons. This chain links TRBV5-4 with TRBJ2-1; 14 nucleotides align to TRBD2. This clonotype was obtained from a man in his 60s with acute or convalescent COVID-19. Sequencing used peripheral blood. CDR3 bases: TGTGCCAGCAGCGATCGGACTAGCGGGGGGGAGCAGTTCTTC. It encodes CASSDRTSGGEQFF.